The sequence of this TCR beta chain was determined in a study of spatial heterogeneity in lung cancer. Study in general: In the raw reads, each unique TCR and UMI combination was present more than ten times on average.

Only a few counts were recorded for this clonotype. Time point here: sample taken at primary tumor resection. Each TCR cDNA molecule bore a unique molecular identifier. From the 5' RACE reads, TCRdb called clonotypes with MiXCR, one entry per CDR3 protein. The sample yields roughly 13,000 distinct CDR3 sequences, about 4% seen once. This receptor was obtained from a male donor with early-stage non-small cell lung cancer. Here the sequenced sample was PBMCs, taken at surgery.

CDR3 sequence (DNA): TGTGCCAGCAGCAGCCCTAGCGGGAGGGGGGAGACCCAGTACTTC. Residues: CASSSPSGRGETQYF. This chain joins TRBV27 and TRBJ2-5; 12 positions match TRBD2. This CDR3 contains 15 residues. Losses at the gene ends were 6 bases for V and 5 bases for J; bases not matched to a gene: 7. Per the germline V gene, CDR1 is MNHEY and CDR2 is SMNVEV (reference sequence).